Shown below are 27 T cell receptor beta chains from a single sample sequenced in a study of identical twins. One entry per CDR3 protein, called by TCRdb with MiXCR from the 5' RACE reads. This sample has 600,000 to 700,000 distinct CDR3 sequences, with less than 25% found just once. In addition, the sample was reused for a study of T cells expressing NK-cell markers.

The sample comprised PBMCs. These receptors were collected from a woman aged 18 to 35 in good health.

This clonotype has only a few counts. CDR3 sequence (DNA): TGTGCCAGCAGCCAGGCAGGGGGTAATTCACCCCTCCACTTT. It specifies CASSQAGGNSPLHF. V is TRBV6-1 and J is TRBJ1-6, with 7 bases matching TRBD1. V lost 6 bases and J lost 6; bases outside the gene matches: 5. The CDR3 runs to 14 residues. Germline V lookup: CDR1 MNHNS, CDR2 SASEGT.

The rearrangement uses TRBV4-2 and TRBJ1-5, with 8 bases that match TRBD1. This CDR3 region has 16 residues. CDR1 is LGHNA and CDR2 is YNFKEQ in the germline V gene. The V gene end was trimmed by 1 base and the J gene end by 6 bases; junction bases not matched to a gene: 8. The CDR3 sequence is CASSQARQGRSQPQHF. The CDR3 region has the DNA TGTGCCAGCAGCCAAGCGCGACAGGGGAGAAGTCAGCCCCAGCATTTT.

The CDR3, as DNA: TGTGCCAGCAGTTTGGGAACCACCACTGAAGCTTTCTTT. Translation: CASSLGTTTEAFF. The rearrangement joins TRBV28 to TRBJ1-1; no reliable D call. The CDR3 is 13 residues long. Germline V gives CDR1 MDHEN, CDR2 SYDVKM. The V end lost 3 bases, the J end lost 4 bases, and 9 bases lay between the germline ends.

This clonotype occurred many times. The V gene is TRBV20-1, the J gene TRBJ2-1, with 8 bases that match TRBD2. The CDR3 has 16 residues. Germline trimming cut 0 bases from V and 8 bases from J; bases unmatched to any gene: 12. Germline V gene sequence: CDR1 DFQATT, CDR2 SNEGSKA (reference sequence). CDR3 protein: CSARDLLAGGSDEQFF. The CDR3 region has the DNA TGCAGTGCTAGAGATTTGTTGGCGGGAGGTAGCGATGAGCAGTTCTTC.

The chain joins TRBV6-1 to TRBJ1-6, with 8 bases aligning to TRBD1. The junction had 13 bases not matched to a gene; V was cut back by 7 bases and J by 5 bases. Germline V gives CDR1 MNHNS, CDR2 SASEGT. The CDR3 sequence is 17 residues long. In DNA form, the CDR3 reads TGTGCCAGCATAAGGACAGGGTTCCCCTACAATAATTCACCCCTCCACTTT. Translation gives CASIRTGFPYNNSPLHF.

The chain has TRBV7-8 and TRBJ2-5; 11 bases fit TRBD1. V shed 3 bases, J shed 5 bases, and the junction held 8 bases outside the gene matches. The CDR3 runs to 16 residues. CDR1 is SGHVS, CDR2 FQNEAQ, per germline. CDR3 nucleotides: TGTGCCAGCAGCTTCCCCAGGGACAGGGGGACGGAGACCCAGTACTTC. It specifies CASSFPRDRGTETQYF.

The chain employs TRBV18 and TRBJ2-1; tentative D call: TRBD1 (5 bases). Germline CDR1 KGHSH, CDR2 LQKENI. The CDR3 loop spans 16 amino acids. Trimming removed 2 bases at V and 8 bases at J, with 19 bases between. The CDR3, as DNA: TGTGCCAGCTCACCAAATAGGAAGGGGTTTGTGTATGAGCAGTTCTTC. This gives the protein CASSPNRKGFVYEQFF.

In its sample, this clonotype was seen a few times. CDR3 in amino acids: CASRGGRAGTGELFF. In DNA form, the CDR3 reads TGCGCCAGCAGGGGCGGGAGGGCCGGTACCGGGGAGCTGTTTTTT. The chain uses TRBV10-2 and TRBJ2-2, with 9 bases that match TRBD2. Germline V gives CDR1 WSHSY, CDR2 SAAADI. The CDR3 contains 15 residues. V was pared by 6 bases and J by 5 bases, with 7 bases of the junction left unmatched.

There are a few counts of this clonotype. The chain links TRBV5-5 to TRBJ1-5; possibly TRBD1 for D (5 bases). V was clipped by 4 bases and J by 4 bases, with 12 bases between them. The CDR3 runs 14 residues. CDR1 is SGHKS and CDR2 is YYEKEE in the germline V gene (reference sequence). The CDR3 DNA reads as TGTGCCAGCAGCGGGACCCATTCGAATCAGCCCCAGCATTTT. Translated: CASSGTHSNQPQHF.

V gene TRBV20-1 combines with J gene TRBJ2-3; 8 bases map to TRBD2. The CDR3 is made up of 14 amino acids. Germline CDR1 is DFQATT and CDR2 is SNEGSKA (reference sequence). Trimming removed 6 bases from V and 6 bases from J; junction bases left unmatched: 11. The DNA of the CDR3 is TGCAGTGCCGCGAGCGGGAGTTGGGAGGATACGCAGTATTTT. Translation gives CSAASGSWEDTQYF.

This clonotype came up many times. This sequence joins TRBV4-1 and TRBJ2-7; 9 bases match TRBD1. The CDR3 loop spans 17 amino acids. V gave up 1 base and J gave up 4 bases; unmatched junction bases: 11. Germline CDR1 and CDR2: MGHRA and YSYEKL. CDR3 region: CASSQVPSPTGGYEQYF. DNA for the CDR3: TGCGCCAGCAGCCAAGTCCCCTCCCCGACAGGGGGTTACGAGCAGTACTTC.

This clonotype was detected only a few times. The genes are TRBV20-1 and TRBJ2-5; D tentatively reads TRBD1 or TRBD2 (5 bases each). V was cut by 5 bases and J by 4 bases, with 14 bases left in between. The CDR3 runs to 13 residues. The germline gives CDR1 DFQATT, CDR2 SNEGSKA (reference sequence). This CDR3 reads CSAPPAGGETQYF. The CDR3, as DNA: TGCAGTGCTCCCCCCGCTGGGGGAGAGACCCAGTACTTC.

The chain has TRBV10-3 and TRBJ2-7, with TRBD2 identical over 10 bases. Germline V lookup: CDR1 ENHRY, CDR2 SYGVKD. V gave up 7 bases and J gave up 5 bases; unmatched junction bases: 8. CDR3 length equals 14 residues. The CDR3 is CAIKGLLAGDEQYF. CDR3 DNA sequence: TGTGCCATCAAGGGTCTGCTAGCGGGAGACGAGCAGTACTTC.

This clonotype was picked up a small number of times. This sequence joins TRBV6-5 and TRBJ2-7, with no clear D. Germline V gene sequence: CDR1 MNHEY, CDR2 SVGAGI. The CDR3 spans 14 residues. V lost 0 bases and J lost 0, with 6 bases in between. The DNA for the CDR3 is TGTGCCAGCAGTTACTCGATGAGCTCCTACGAGCAGTACTTC. Its protein product is CASSYSMSSYEQYF.

This clonotype was counted between two and nine times. The CDR3 sequence: CSASDRYEQYF. Here the CDR3 DNA reads TGCAGTGCCTCGGACAGATACGAGCAGTACTTC. V and J are TRBV20-1 and TRBJ2-7; weak D call: TRBD1 (6 bases). V was pared by 6 bases and J by 4 bases, with 10 bases between. The CDR3 sequence is 11 residues long. Germline V lookup: CDR1 DFQATT, CDR2 SNEGSKA (reference sequence).

A few counts support this clonotype. J is TRBJ1-1 and V is TRBV20-1; D not resolved. The V gene's germline CDR1 is DFQATT and CDR2 SNEGSKA (reference sequence). The ends were cut back, 3 bases at V and 0 bases at J, with 8 bases in the middle. The CDR3 runs to 13 residues. The chain's CDR3 is CSASGAVNTEAFF. CDR3 in DNA: TGCAGTGCTAGTGGAGCGGTGAACACTGAAGCTTTCTTT.

The chain uses TRBV12-3 or TRBV12-4 and TRBJ2-2, with D perhaps TRBD1 (5 bases). V was shortened by 3 bases and J by 3 bases, with 8 bases between the two germline ends. CDR3 length: 14 amino acids. The CDR3 loop is CASSFQGHTGELFF. Written as DNA, the CDR3 is TGTGCCAGCAGTTTCCAGGGTCACACCGGGGAGCTGTTTTTT.

V usage is TRBV5-1 and J usage is TRBJ1-1; no reliable D call. Trimming pared 8 bases from V and 0 bases from J, leaving 11 bases between. Germline V gives CDR1 SGHRS, CDR2 YFSETQ. CDR3 length equals 13 residues. CDR3 loop: CASHYSMNTEAFF. The DNA for the CDR3 is TGCGCCAGTCACTATTCTATGAACACTGAAGCTTTCTTT.

CDR3 loop: CASRLAGEKETQYF. In DNA form, the CDR3 reads TGTGCCAGCAGGCTAGCGGGGGAGAAGGAGACCCAGTACTTC. The rearrangement links TRBV6-1 to TRBJ2-5; TRBD2 matches at 10 bases. The CDR3 loop spans 14 amino acids. The germline gives CDR1 MNHNS, CDR2 SASEGT. The ends lost 6 bases at V and 5 bases at J; junction bases unmatched: 6.

This clonotype was recorded at least ten times. This chain connects TRBV7-6 to TRBJ2-1, with 11 nucleotides matching TRBD2. CDR1 and CDR2 (germline): SGHVS, FNYEAQ. CDR3 size: 15 residues. Trimming took 5 bases from V and 8 from J; bases not matched to a gene: 8. The CDR3 here is CASSDSGRANHEQFF. The CDR3 bases are TGTGCCAGCAGCGATAGCGGGAGGGCCAACCATGAGCAGTTCTTC. The full variable domain, with the rest looked up from reference TRBV7-6 and TRBJ2-1, is GAGVSQSPRYKVTKRGQDVALRCDPISGHVSLYWYRQALGQGPEFLTYFNYEAQQDKSGLPNDRFSAERPEGSISTLTIQRTEQRDSAMYRCASSDSGRANHEQFFGPGTRLTVL.

This clonotype was seen many times. The chain has TRBV7-2 and TRBJ2-1; D is uncertain. This CDR3 has 12 amino acids. The V and J ends lost 6 bases and 4 bases respectively, with 7 bases between them. Germline CDR1 and CDR2: SGHTA and FQGNSA. The CDR3 nucleotides are TGTGCCAGCAGTTTACGGTACAATGAGCAGTTCTTC. It specifies CASSLRYNEQFF.

This sequence joins TRBV3-1 and TRBJ2-1; 13 bases are a match to TRBD2. This CDR3 comprises 15 residues. The germline V gene encodes CDR1 LGHDT and CDR2 YNNKEL (reference sequence). The trim removed 3 bases at V and 10 bases at J, leaving 6 bases unmatched. The CDR3 loop is CASSHGLAGDREQFF. CDR3 in DNA: TGTGCCAGCAGCCACGGACTAGCGGGAGACAGGGAGCAGTTCTTC.

As regards this clonotype: This may arise from a read error, as a much more abundant clone is one base away. The chain has TRBV5-1 and TRBJ2-7; the match to TRBD1 covers 9 bases. From germline, CDR1 is SGHRS and CDR2 YFSETQ. V lost 2 bases to trimming and J lost 2 bases; unmatched junction nucleotides: 5. The CDR3 runs to 15 residues. This CDR3 is CASSFRDRAPYEQYF. CDR3 DNA sequence: TGCGCCAGCAGCTTCCGGGACAGGGCCCCCTACGAGCAGTACTTC.

The gene calls are TRBV7-9 and TRBJ1-3; 9 positions match TRBD1. This CDR3 region has 15 residues. The germline CDR1 and CDR2 sequences are SEHNR and FQNEAQ (reference sequence). V dropped 6 bases and J dropped 4; count of bases not matched to a gene: 7. Written as DNA, the CDR3 is TGTGCCAGCAGTTCCCCCGGGACAGGGGGAAACACCATATATTTT. Residues: CASSSPGTGGNTIYF.

The chain is built from TRBV11-1 and TRBJ2-1; D is undetermined. CDR3 length: 15 amino acids. V dropped 3 bases and J dropped 6 bases, with 15 bases sitting between them. Looked up from germline, CDR1 is SGHAT and CDR2 is FQDESV (reference sequence). In DNA form, the CDR3 reads TGTGCCAGCAGCTTTAGTGTTGGTTCGTTCAATGAGCAGTTCTTC. This codes for CASSFSVGSFNEQFF.

The chain recombines TRBV28 with TRBJ2-4, with TRBD1 identical over 10 bases. The CDR3 spans 18 residues. Germline loops: CDR1 MDHEN, CDR2 SYDVKM. The trim removed 6 bases at V and 1 base at J, leaving 12 bases unmatched. The CDR3 reads CASRPPGQGILAKNIQYF. The CDR3 DNA sequence: TGTGCCAGCAGGCCCCCGGGACAGGGGATCTTGGCCAAAAACATTCAGTACTTC.

The chain joins TRBV5-5 to TRBJ1-2; D unresolved. V gave up 4 bases and J gave up 8 bases, with 15 bases separating them. This CDR3 is built from 13 residues. CDR1 and CDR2 (germline): SGHKS, YYEKEE (reference sequence). The CDR3 spells CASSPGPPKGYTF. Written as DNA, the CDR3 is TGTGCCAGCAGCCCCGGACCCCCCAAAGGCTACACCTTC.